This T cell receptor beta chain was sequenced during a study of T cell responses to AZD1222 COVID-19 vaccine. General study findings and limits: With two AZD1222 doses given, Spike-specific TCR breadth and depth both rose. Targeting of unmutated variant regions was reportedly seen in nearly half of spike-specific TCRs. At 160-218 and 743-854, vaccine-associated CD4 TCRs were dominant, and they spanned spike.

V lost 0 bases, J lost 2 bases, and 4 bases stayed unmatched. The length of the CDR3 is 17 residues. Germline-derived CDR1 and CDR2 are LGHNA and YNFKEQ. About this clone: The antigen is not known.

The table came from immunoSEQ multiplex PCR; TCRdb's copy has only in-frame clones and leaves some out. The table lists about 91,000 clones, about 88% of them singletons, with about 19% in the top ten. This sequence originates from an adult in good health. Sequencing was performed on peripheral blood, taken on day 0 of AZD1222 vaccination. The rearrangement joins TRBV4-2 to TRBJ2-6, with 7 bases aligning to TRBD2. In DNA form, the CDR3 reads TGTGCCAGCAGCCAAGATTCAACTAGCGCTGGGGCCAACGTCCTGACTTTC. It specifies CASSQDSTSAGANVLTF.